The next 4 T cell receptor beta chains were all read from a single sample in a study of shared clonotypes between healthy human individuals. The naive CD8 fraction comprised CD45RO-negative cells positively selected for CCR7 and excluded terminally differentiated effector memory CD45RA+ cells. Profiled with immunoSEQ multiplex PCR; TCRdb holds only in-frame clones, not every one. The sample records about 1.9 million clones, over 85% being singletons. Material: naive CD8+ T cells from PBMCs. Receptors originate from a man in his late teens or twenties in good health. Some clones in this sample may be carry-over from other donors' samples.

This clone was recorded only once. The gene calls are TRBV7-8 and TRBJ2-3, with a possible D match to TRBD2 (5 bases). The germline V gene has CDR1 SGHVS and CDR2 FQNEAQ. The CDR3 sequence is 15 residues long. The V gene lost 7 bases and the J gene lost 4 bases, with 18 bases spanning the gap. The chain's CDR3 is CASNLRELGPDTQYF. DNA of the CDR3: TGTGCCAGCAACCTAAGGGAGCTTGGCCCAGATACGCAGTATTTT. Full variable domain (outside the CDR3, taken from reference TRBV7-8 and TRBJ2-3): GAGVSQSPRYKVAKRGQDVALRCDPISGHVSLFWYQQALGQGPEFLTYFQNEAQLDKSGLPSDRFFAERPEGSVSTLKIQRTQQEDSAVYLCASNLRELGPDTQYFGPGTRLTVL.

Details on this clone: Other DNA sequences in this sample translate to the same CDR3. J is TRBJ2-1 and V is TRBV29-1, with D perhaps being TRBD1 or TRBD2 (5 bases each). Trimming removed 7 bases from V and 6 bases from J, with 7 bases in between. Germline CDR1 SQVTM, CDR2 ANQGSEA. The CDR3 sequence is 10 residues long. Here the CDR3 DNA reads TGCAGCGCTGGGGGCAATGAGCAGTTCTTC. It is translated as CSAGGNEQFF.

For this clone: Other DNA variants within this sample encode the same CDR3. The rearrangement uses TRBV27 and TRBJ2-6; D is uncertain. V lost 4 bases to trimming and J lost 4 bases, with 5 bases between them. The CDR3 runs 13 residues. Germline CDR1 and CDR2: MNHEY and SMNVEV (reference sequence). CDR3 residues: CASSSRGANVLTF. The CDR3 DNA is TGTGCCAGCAGTTCCAGAGGGGCCAACGTCCTGACTTTC.

The rearrangement joins TRBV18 to TRBJ2-7; tentative D call: TRBD2 (5 bases). CDR1 is KGHSH and CDR2 is LQKENI in the germline V gene. The CDR3 spans 16 residues. Trimming took 3 bases from V and 1 from J, leaving 16 bases between them. The CDR3 DNA is TGTGCCAGCTCACCTTCTGCGGAGGTCCCATCCTACGAGCAGTACTTC. It translates to CASSPSAEVPSYEQYF.